Sequencing of this TCR beta chain was carried out in a study of cytomegalovirus exposure and HLA in healthy donors. General observations from the study: Productive status was seen about 90% or about 30% of the time for most TCR beta V segments in an earlier analysis. Testing in vitro showed three CMV-associated chains specific for CMV antigens.

About this clone: What it binds is not known.

The germline gives CDR1 LNHDA, CDR2 SQIVND (reference sequence). The CDR3 has 15 residues. With 5 bases removed from V and 2 bases from J, the gap between germline ends came to 16 bases. Primers for the PCR totalled 60 Vbeta and 13 Jbeta. The data were produced by immunoSEQ multiplex PCR, yet TCRdb's version contains in-frame clones alone and is incomplete. The data hold 200,000 to 250,000 clones, with 70% to 85% observed a single time. This chain links TRBV19 with TRBJ2-7, with D perhaps matching TRBD1 (6 bases). Sequenced sample: PBMCs. The clonotype comes from an older woman in good health and CMV-seropositive. This CDR3 reads CASSLMLTGAYEQYF. The CDR3 DNA reads TGTGCCAGTAGTTTGATGCTGACAGGTGCCTACGAGCAGTACTTC.